This TCR beta chain was identified during a study of regulatory T cells. Turning to this clone: Its target is not known.

The primer mix had 52 TRBV and 13 TRBJ primers. Profiled with immunoSEQ multiplex PCR; TCRdb holds only in-frame clones, not every one. Of nearly 30,000 clones listed, less than 95% are singletons. A couple of CD3G-deficient patients had more severe autoimmunity; all had some. At testing, patients were 2 to 39 years old, with reduced naive and increased memory T-cell proportions. CD4+ cells were sorted into CD25-high CD127-low regulatory cells and CD25-low CD127-high conventional cells. The CDR3 extends over 12 amino acids. Trimming pared 3 bases from V and 5 bases from J, leaving 4 bases between. Per the germline V gene, CDR1 is SGHVS and CDR2 is FNYEAQ. Overall study findings and caveats: Hydrophobic residues at CDR3 positions 6 and 7 were enriched in conventional CD4+ T cells of CD3G-deficient patients.

Sequencing input: conventional CD4+ T cells sorted from blood. The sequence was collected from a person between 18 and 30 years old with CD3G deficiency. The chain employs TRBV7-6 and TRBJ2-2; no definite D call. The CDR3 DNA follows: TGTGCCAGCAGCTTTAAAACCGGGGAGCTGTTTTTT. Amino acid sequence: CASSFKTGELFF. The full variable domain, rest sourced from reference TRBV7-6 and TRBJ2-2, is GAGVSQSPRYKVTKRGQDVALRCDPISGHVSLYWYRQALGQGPEFLTYFNYEAQQDKSGLPNDRFSAERPEGSISTLTIQRTEQRDSAMYRCASSFKTGELFFGEGSRLTVL.